This T cell receptor (beta chain) was captured by sequencing in a study of T cells in Graves' hyperthyroidism and ophthalmopathy. The study excluded patients with uncontrolled infection, other autoimmune disease, pregnancy or lactation. As for this clonotype: Antigen unknown. Sequence at one end of the junction differs from germline and may be a read error.

The germline gives CDR1 ENHRY, CDR2 SYGVKD. This CDR3 contains 18 residues. General study points: Most thyroid-expanded clonotypes above 0.001 were also found in blood.

Regions amplified from RNA transcripts were the TCR beta CDR3 regions. First-round RT-PCR of the TCR CDR3 relied on the HTBI primer set. TCRdb re-derived calls from the multiplex PCR reads in MiXCR, one entry per CDR3 protein. The sample holds some 600,000 distinct CDR3 sequences; roughly 46% are singletons and the top ten take just over 8%. This chain uses TRBV10-3 with TRBJ2-2, with 8 bases matching TRBD2. The specimen sequenced was peripheral blood or thyroid tissue (not recorded which). The sequence was collected from a young woman with Graves' hyperthyroidism. The CDR3 is CASSPRPLTSGTTGELFF. The CDR3 DNA follows: TGTGCCAGCAGTCCCCGGCCTCTAACTAGCGGAACCACCGGGGAGCTGTTTTTT.